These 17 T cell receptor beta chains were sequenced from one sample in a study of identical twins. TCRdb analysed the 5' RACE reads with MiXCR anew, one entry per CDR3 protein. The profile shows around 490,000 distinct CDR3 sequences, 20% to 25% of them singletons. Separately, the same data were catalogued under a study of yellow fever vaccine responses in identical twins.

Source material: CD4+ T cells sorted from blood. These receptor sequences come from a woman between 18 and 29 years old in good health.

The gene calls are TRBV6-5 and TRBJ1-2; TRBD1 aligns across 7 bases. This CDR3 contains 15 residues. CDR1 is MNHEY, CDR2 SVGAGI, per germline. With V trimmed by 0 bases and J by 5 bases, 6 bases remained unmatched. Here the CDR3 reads CASSYSMGTVYGYTF. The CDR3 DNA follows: TGTGCCAGCAGTTACTCGATGGGGACAGTATATGGCTACACCTTC.

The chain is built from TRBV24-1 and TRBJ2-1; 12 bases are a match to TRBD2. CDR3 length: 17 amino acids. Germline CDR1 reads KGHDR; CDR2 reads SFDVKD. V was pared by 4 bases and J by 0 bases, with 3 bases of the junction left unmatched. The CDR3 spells CATSDQTSGSSYNEQFF. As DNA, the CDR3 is TGTGCCACCAGTGACCAGACTAGCGGGAGCTCCTACAATGAGCAGTTCTTC.

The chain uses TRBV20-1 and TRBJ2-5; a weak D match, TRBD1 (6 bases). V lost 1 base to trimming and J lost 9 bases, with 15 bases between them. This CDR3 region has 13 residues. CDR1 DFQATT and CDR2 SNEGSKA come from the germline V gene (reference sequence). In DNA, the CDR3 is TGCAGTGCTAGAGCCTATCAGGGGTCATCCCAGTACTTC. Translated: CSARAYQGSSQYF.

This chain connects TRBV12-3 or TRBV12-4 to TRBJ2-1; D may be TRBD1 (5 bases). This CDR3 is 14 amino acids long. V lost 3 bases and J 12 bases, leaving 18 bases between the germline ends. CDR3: CASSLLPATGVQFF. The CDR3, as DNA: TGTGCCAGCAGTTTGTTGCCCGCTACAGGCGTGCAGTTCTTC.

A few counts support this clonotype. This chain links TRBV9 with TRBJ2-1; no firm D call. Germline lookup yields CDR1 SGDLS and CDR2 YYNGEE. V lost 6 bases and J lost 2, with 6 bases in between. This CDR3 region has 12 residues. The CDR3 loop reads CASKGPYNEQFF. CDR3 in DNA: TGTGCCAGCAAAGGCCCCTACAATGAGCAGTTCTTC.

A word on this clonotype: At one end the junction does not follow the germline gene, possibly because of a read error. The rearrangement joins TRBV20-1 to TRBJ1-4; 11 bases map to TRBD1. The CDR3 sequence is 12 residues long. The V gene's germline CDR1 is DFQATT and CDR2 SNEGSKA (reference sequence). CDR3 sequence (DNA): TGCAGTGCTAGCCGGATGGACAGGGGGCTCCAGTTT. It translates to CSASRMDRGLQF.

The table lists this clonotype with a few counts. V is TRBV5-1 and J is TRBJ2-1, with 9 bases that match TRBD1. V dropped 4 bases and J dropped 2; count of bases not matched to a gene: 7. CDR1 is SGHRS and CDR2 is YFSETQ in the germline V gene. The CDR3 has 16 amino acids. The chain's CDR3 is CASSKEGQGAYNEQFF. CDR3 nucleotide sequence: TGCGCCAGCAGCAAGGAGGGACAGGGCGCCTACAATGAGCAGTTCTTC.

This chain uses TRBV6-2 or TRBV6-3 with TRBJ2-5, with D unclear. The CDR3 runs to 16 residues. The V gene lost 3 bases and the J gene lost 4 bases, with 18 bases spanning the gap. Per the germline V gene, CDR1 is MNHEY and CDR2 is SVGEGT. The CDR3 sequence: CASSYASGGEIETQYF. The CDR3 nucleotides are TGTGCCAGCAGTTATGCCTCCGGTGGTGAGATAGAGACCCAGTACTTC.

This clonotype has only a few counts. DNA of the CDR3: TGCAGCGTTTTTGATAGTAGTGAGACCCAGTACTTC. Translating it yields CSVFDSSETQYF. This chain links TRBV29-1 with TRBJ2-5, with no clear D. Between the trimmed V and J ends, which lost 5 bases and 5 bases, there was a span of 12 bases. This CDR3 comprises 12 residues. Germline V lookup: CDR1 SQVTM, CDR2 ANQGSEA.

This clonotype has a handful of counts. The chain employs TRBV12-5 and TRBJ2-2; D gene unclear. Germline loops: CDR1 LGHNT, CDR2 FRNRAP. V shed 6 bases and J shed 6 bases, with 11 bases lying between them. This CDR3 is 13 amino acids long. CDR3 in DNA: TGTGCTAGTGGAGTGGTGGTCCCCGGGGAGCTGTTTTTT. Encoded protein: CASGVVVPGELFF.

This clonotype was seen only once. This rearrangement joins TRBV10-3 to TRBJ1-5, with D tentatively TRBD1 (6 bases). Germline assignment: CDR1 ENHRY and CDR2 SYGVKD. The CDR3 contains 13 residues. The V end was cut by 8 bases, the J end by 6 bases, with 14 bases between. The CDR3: CAISAGASQPQHF. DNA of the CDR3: TGTGCCATCTCAGCGGGGGCTAGTCAGCCCCAGCATTTT.

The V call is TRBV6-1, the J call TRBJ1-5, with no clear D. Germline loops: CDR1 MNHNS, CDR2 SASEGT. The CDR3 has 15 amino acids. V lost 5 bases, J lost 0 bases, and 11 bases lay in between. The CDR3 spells CASSRADNSNQPQHF. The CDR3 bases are TGTGCCAGCAGTAGGGCAGATAATAGCAATCAGCCCCAGCATTTT.

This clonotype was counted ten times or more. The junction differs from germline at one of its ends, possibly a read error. The CDR3 sequence is CASSLLAGGTDTQYF. The CDR3 DNA sequence: TGTGCCAGCAGTTTACTAGCGGGAGGTACAGATACGCAGTATTTT. The genes are TRBV5-1 and TRBJ2-3, with TRBD2 matching over 12 bases. Germline V gives CDR1 SGHRS, CDR2 YFSETQ. CDR3 length: 15 residues.

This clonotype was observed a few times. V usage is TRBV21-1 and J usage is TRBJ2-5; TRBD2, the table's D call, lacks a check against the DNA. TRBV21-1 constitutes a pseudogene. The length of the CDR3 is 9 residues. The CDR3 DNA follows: TGTGCCAGCAGCGGGGCTAGGGACTTC. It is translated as CASSGARDF.

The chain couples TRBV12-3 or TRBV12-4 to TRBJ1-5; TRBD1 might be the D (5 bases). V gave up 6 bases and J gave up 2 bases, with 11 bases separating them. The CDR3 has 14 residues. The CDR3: CASRRGGGNQPQHF. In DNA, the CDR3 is TGTGCCAGCAGAAGGGGTGGGGGCAATCAGCCCCAGCATTTT.

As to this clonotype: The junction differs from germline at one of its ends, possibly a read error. CDR3 residues: CASSRDFQEIQYF. CDR3 nucleotides: TGCGCCAGCAGCCGGGACTTCCAAGAGATCCAGTACTTC. This chain links TRBV5-1 with TRBJ2-5; D is perhaps TRBD2 (6 bases). Germline CDR1 SGHRS, CDR2 YFSETQ. The CDR3 contains 13 residues.

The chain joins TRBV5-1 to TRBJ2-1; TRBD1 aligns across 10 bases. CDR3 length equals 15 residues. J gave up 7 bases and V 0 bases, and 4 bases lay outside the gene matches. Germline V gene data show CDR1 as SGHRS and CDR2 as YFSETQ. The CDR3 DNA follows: TGCGCCAGCAGCTTGGGGACAGGGGGGACGAATGAGCAGTTCTTC. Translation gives CASSLGTGGTNEQFF.